The present entry profiles one T cell receptor beta chain with its context. Recovery meant two consecutive negative NP/OP PCR tests, professional clearance, or resolved symptoms. This specimen belongs to a study of blood T cell repertoires in COVID-19. The wider study: Samples representing acute and convalescent COVID-19 were sourced from the United States, Italy and Spain. The cDNA or gDNA used as material had been derived from T cells, B-cell-depleted T cells, or PBMCs.

J lost 7 bases, V lost 1 base, and 9 bases had no gene match. Germline lookup yields CDR1 SGHRS and CDR2 YFSETQ. The CDR3 contains 16 residues. Sequenced by immunoSEQ multiplex PCR; TCRdb stores in-frame clones only, minus some. The repertoire includes about 320,000 clones, around 90% of them detected once, and approximately 5.5% sits in the top ten. This receptor was identified in a man between 60 and 70 years old who had recovered from COVID-19. Sequenced sample: PBMCs or T cells enriched from blood (not recorded which). The chain recombines TRBV5-1 with TRBJ2-2; 8 bases are a match to TRBD1. In DNA, the CDR3 is TGCGCCAGCAGCTTGTCTGGGACAGGCGAAAACGGGGAGCTGTTTTTT. This codes for CASSLSGTGENGELFF.